The clone carrying this T cell receptor beta chain was picked up many times. Amplified material comprised TCR beta CDR3 regions derived from RNA transcripts. RT-PCR with HTBI primers came first, then second-round multiplex PCR. Each CDR3 protein gets one entry after TCRdb re-called the multiplex PCR reads with MiXCR. This repertoire shows over a million distinct CDR3 sequences, roughly 35% found once; its top ten account for over 8.5%. The sample is drawn from a study of Graves' ophthalmopathy and Graves' hyperthyroidism. V was cut by 6 bases and J by 1 base, with 12 bases left in between. The CDR3 consists of 14 residues. Germline CDR1 LNHDA, CDR2 SQIVND (reference sequence). A diagnosis was made from clinical symptoms together with serum thyroxine, TRAb, thyroid ultrasound and orbital computed tomography.

The specimen sequenced was peripheral blood or thyroid tissue (not recorded which). The TCR comes from an adult man with Graves' hyperthyroidism. This chain uses TRBV19 with TRBJ2-5; D is unresolved. The DNA of the CDR3 is TGTGCCAGTAGCACAGTGGGGTCCCAAGAGACCCAGTACTTC. This sequence encodes CASSTVGSQETQYF. Based on the CDR3 plus reference TRBV19 and TRBJ2-5, the full variable domain is DGGITQSPKYLFRKEGQNVTLSCEQNLNHDAMYWYRQDPGQGLRLIYYSQIVNDFQKGDIAEGYSVSREKKESFPLTVTSAQKNPTAFYLCASSTVGSQETQYFGPGTRLLVL.